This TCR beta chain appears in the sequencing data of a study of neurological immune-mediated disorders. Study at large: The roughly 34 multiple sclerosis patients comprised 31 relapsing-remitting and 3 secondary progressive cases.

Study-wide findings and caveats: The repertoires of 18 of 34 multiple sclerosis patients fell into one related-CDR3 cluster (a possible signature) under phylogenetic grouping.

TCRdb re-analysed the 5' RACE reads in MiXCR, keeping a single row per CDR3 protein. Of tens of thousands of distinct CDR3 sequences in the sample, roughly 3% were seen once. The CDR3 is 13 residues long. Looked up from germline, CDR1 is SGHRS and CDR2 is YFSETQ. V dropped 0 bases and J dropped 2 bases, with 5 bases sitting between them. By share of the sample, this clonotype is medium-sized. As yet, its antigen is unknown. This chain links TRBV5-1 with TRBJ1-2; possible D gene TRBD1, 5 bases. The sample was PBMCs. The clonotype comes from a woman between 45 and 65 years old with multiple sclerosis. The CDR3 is CASSLAGNYGYTF. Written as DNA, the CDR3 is TGCGCCAGCAGCTTGGCAGGGAACTATGGCTACACCTTC.